These 28 T cell receptor beta chains came from one sample sequenced in a study of CD8+CD57+ T cells in acquired aplastic anemia. CD8+CD57+ cell expansion, shown by flow cytometry, had occurred in the patients selected for sequencing. The template used for profiling TCR beta VDJ and CDR3 was genomic DNA. Using its own MiXCR run on the reads, TCRdb lists one record per CDR3 protein. The sample has 180,000 or so distinct CDR3 sequences, less than 60% seen once. Sequencing used sorted CD4+, CD8+, or CD8+CD57+ T cells (not recorded which) from PBMCs. Source of these receptors: a human donor with aplastic anemia.

Comment on this clonotype: One end of the junction does not line up with germline, which may come from a read error. The chain employs TRBV24-1 and TRBJ2-3; D may be TRBD1 (6 bases). The CDR3 covers 16 residues. Germline lookup yields CDR1 KGHDR and CDR2 SFDVKD. As DNA, the CDR3 is TGTGCCACCAGTGGCCAGATGGGGGACACCACAGATAGGCAGTATTTT. Amino acids: CATSGQMGDTTDRQYF.

This clonotype was seen more than once but under ten times. V gene TRBV5-4 combines with J gene TRBJ2-1; D gene unclear. Per germline, CDR1 SGHNT and CDR2 YYREEE (reference sequence). CDR3 length equals 13 residues. Trimming cost V 4 bases and J 5 bases, with 10 bases left between them. This CDR3 reads CASSANFDNEQFF. The CDR3 DNA reads TGTGCCAGCAGCGCGAACTTCGACAATGAGCAGTTCTTC.

As for this clonotype: This may come from a read error, since a much larger clone is one base off. The chain employs TRBV14 and TRBJ2-1; TRBD2 aligns across 15 bases. The germline CDR1 and CDR2 sequences are SGHDN and FVKESK. V gave up 8 bases and J gave up 2 bases; unmatched junction bases: 13. The CDR3 runs 19 residues. CDR3 sequence reads: CASGLGLAGGPGTYNEQFF. The DNA for the CDR3 is TGTGCCAGCGGCCTAGGACTAGCGGGGGGGCCGGGCACCTACAATGAGCAGTTCTTC.

The chain has TRBV10-3 and TRBJ1-1, with D uncertain. Per the germline V gene, CDR1 is ENHRY and CDR2 is SYGVKD. V lost 7 bases and J 5 bases, leaving 8 bases between the germline ends. CDR3 length: 11 amino acids. This chain's CDR3 is CAINSETEAFF. In DNA, the CDR3 is TGTGCCATCAATTCTGAAACTGAAGCTTTCTTT.

This clonotype has more than one count but fewer than ten. V is TRBV19 and J is TRBJ1-2; 7 nucleotides line up with TRBD1. The length of the CDR3 is 14 residues. Germline CDR1 reads LNHDA; CDR2 reads SQIVND (reference sequence). V gave up 6 bases and J gave up 2 bases; unmatched junction bases: 6. The CDR3: CASRPQTGNYGYTF. The CDR3 DNA sequence: TGTGCCAGTAGGCCTCAGACAGGGAACTATGGCTACACCTTC. Using reference TRBV19 and TRBJ1-2 for the parts outside the CDR3, the full variable domain is DGGITQSPKYLFRKEGQNVTLSCEQNLNHDAMYWYRQDPGQGLRLIYYSQIVNDFQKGDIAEGYSVSREKKESFPLTVTSAQKNPTAFYLCASRPQTGNYGYTFGSGTRLTVV.

The chain uses TRBV18 and TRBJ1-3; D gene uncertain. Germline V CDR1 and CDR2: KGHSH, LQKENI. The CDR3 runs 15 residues. Between the trimmed V and J ends, which lost 6 bases and 4 bases, there was a span of 16 bases. The CDR3 bases are TGTGCCAGCTCTACGGCCCCGGCTAGCGGAAACACCATATATTTT. It is translated as CASSTAPASGNTIYF.

This clonotype showed up many times. The genes are TRBV5-1 and TRBJ1-1; 11 bases agree with TRBD1. CDR3 length equals 15 residues. J was trimmed by 7 bases and V by 4 bases; bases with no gene match: 9. Germline assignment: CDR1 SGHRS and CDR2 YFSETQ. CDR3 amino acids: CASSPTGTGGFEAFF. The CDR3 DNA reads as TGCGCCAGCAGCCCGACCGGGACAGGGGGTTTTGAAGCTTTCTTT.

This chain connects TRBV11-1 to TRBJ1-6; tentatively, D is TRBD1 (6 bases). The CDR3 runs to 16 residues. V was shortened by 5 bases and J by 6 bases, with 17 bases between the two germline ends. The germline gives CDR1 SGHAT, CDR2 FQDESV (reference sequence). The CDR3 sequence is CASSEGWGAGNSPLHF. The CDR3, as DNA: TGTGCCAGCAGCGAGGGGTGGGGGGCAGGTAATTCACCCCTCCACTTT.

This chain connects TRBV2 to TRBJ2-5; D might be TRBD2 (6 bases). CDR3 length equals 13 residues. Germline V CDR1 and CDR2: SNHLY, FYNNEI. Trimming stripped 9 bases from V and 1 base from J, with 12 bases between. The CDR3 DNA sequence: TGTGCCAGTGTAAGACTAGTCCAAGAGACCCAGTACTTC. Translating it yields CASVRLVQETQYF.

Remarks on this clonotype: The conserved phenylalanine or tryptophan normally closing the CDR3 is absent here, so this likely arose from a read error. The CDR3 here is CASSHQRLAGLTDTQYS. The CDR3 DNA follows: TGTGCCAGCAGTCACCAGCGACTAGCGGGGCTGACAGATACGCAGTATTCT. This sequence joins TRBV10-3 and TRBJ2-3; 11 positions match TRBD2. This CDR3 has 17 residues. Germline V gene data show CDR1 as ENHRY and CDR2 as SYGVKD.

Regarding this clonotype: A much larger clone differs by one base, so this may be a read error. This chain uses TRBV20-1 with TRBJ2-3; 8 bases agree with TRBD2. The CDR3 spans 15 residues. Germline V lookup: CDR1 DFQATT, CDR2 SNEGSKA (reference sequence). In DNA, the CDR3 is TGCAATGCGCCCCCCGGGGGGGCCGCGGCAGATACGCAGTATTTT. Protein sequence: CNAPPGGAAADTQYF.

Ten or more counts support this clonotype. V gene TRBV2 combines with J gene TRBJ1-2, with 8 bases lining up with TRBD1. The CDR3 covers 14 residues. Per germline, CDR1 SNHLY and CDR2 FYNNEI. Trimming removed 5 bases from V and 5 bases from J; junction bases left unmatched: 7. The CDR3 sequence: CASSRDRILYGYTF. The CDR3 nucleotides read TGTGCCAGCAGTCGGGACAGGATTTTATATGGCTACACCTTC. Combining the CDR3 with reference TRBV2 and TRBJ1-2 gives the whole variable domain EPEVTQTPSHQVTQMGQEVILRCVPISNHLYFYWYRQILGQKVEFLVSFYNNEISEKSEIFDDQFSVERPDGSNFTLKIRSTKLEDSAMYFCASSRDRILYGYTFGSGTRLTVV.

The chain carries TRBV9 and TRBJ1-3, with 7 positions matching TRBD1. J lost 0 bases, V lost 3 bases, and 6 bases had no gene match. Germline CDR1 is SGDLS and CDR2 is YYNGEE. The length of the CDR3 is 16 residues. The CDR3 bases are TGTGCCAGCAGCGCCCGGGACAGTCGCTCTGGAAACACCATATATTTT. Its translation: CASSARDSRSGNTIYF. The full variable domain, completed using reference TRBV9 and TRBJ1-3, is DSGVTQTPKHLITATGQRVTLRCSPRSGDLSVYWYQQSLDQGLQFLIQYYNGEERAKGNILERFSAQQFPDLHSELNLSSLELGDSALYFCASSARDSRSGNTIYFGEGSWLTVV.

This clonotype was counted at least ten times. V usage is TRBV7-9 and J usage is TRBJ1-3; D is possibly TRBD1 (5 bases). Germline CDR1 SEHNR, CDR2 FQNEAQ (reference sequence). The V end lost 4 bases, the J end lost 3 bases, and 10 bases lay between the germline ends. The CDR3 totals 14 residues. CDR3 DNA: TGTGCCAGCAGCTCCGGGACGTATGGAAACACCATATATTTT. Residues: CASSSGTYGNTIYF.

This clonotype has ten or more counts. The chain uses TRBV2 and TRBJ1-1; D perhaps matches TRBD1 (6 bases). CDR3 size: 14 residues. Deletions cut 10 bases from V and 0 bases from J, with 15 bases between. Germline V gene sequence: CDR1 SNHLY, CDR2 FYNNEI. This CDR3 reads CATPGGGLNTEAFF. The CDR3 DNA follows: TGTGCCACCCCCGGGGGCGGGCTGAACACTGAAGCTTTCTTT.

This clonotype was detected many times. The chain couples TRBV20-1 to TRBJ1-5; 7 bases are a match to TRBD1. With 0 bases clipped from V and 4 bases from J, the junction kept 9 bases outside the gene matches. The CDR3 is 16 residues long. The germline V gene has CDR1 DFQATT and CDR2 SNEGSKA (reference sequence). CDR3 amino acids: CSARDEQGIGNQPQHF. The DNA of the CDR3 is TGCAGTGCTAGAGACGAACAGGGGATAGGAAATCAGCCCCAGCATTTT.

V gene TRBV7-6 combines with J gene TRBJ2-1; tentative D call: TRBD2 (5 bases). This CDR3 spans 15 amino acids. Trimming stripped 1 base from V and 3 bases from J, with 10 bases between. Germline CDR1 reads SGHVS; CDR2 reads FNYEAQ. DNA of the CDR3: TGTGCCAGCAGCTTAGGGGCGGGTTACTACAATGAGCAGTTCTTC. This sequence encodes CASSLGAGYYNEQFF.

This clonotype came up many times. The J gene is TRBJ2-7, the V gene TRBV5-5, with D uncertain. Germline CDR1 reads SGHKS; CDR2 reads YYEKEE (reference sequence). The ends were cut back, 0 bases at V and 7 bases at J, with 11 bases in the middle. CDR3 size: 13 residues. The CDR3: CASSLAALEEQYF. For the CDR3, the DNA is TGTGCCAGCAGCTTGGCCGCGTTGGAAGAGCAGTACTTC.

The chain has TRBV9 and TRBJ2-1, with 7 positions matching TRBD2. The CDR3 runs 12 residues. V was clipped by 9 bases and J by 6 bases; unmatched bases: 6. Per the germline V gene, CDR1 is SGDLS and CDR2 is YYNGEE. CDR3 in DNA: TGTGCCACTTCGAGCGGGGTCAATGAGCAGTTCTTC. Its translation is CATSSGVNEQFF.

V and J are TRBV5-1 and TRBJ2-7; D not certain. Per germline, CDR1 SGHRS and CDR2 YFSETQ. V gave up 1 base and J gave up 6 bases, with 11 bases separating them. The CDR3 extends over 13 amino acids. CDR3 in DNA: TGCGCCAGCAGCTTGACCGGTGGGCTCGAGCAGTACTTC. This translates into CASSLTGGLEQYF.

This clonotype was recorded at least ten times. CDR3 sequence reads: CASSRGTGELFF. CDR3 DNA: TGTGCCAGCAGCCGCGGGACCGGGGAGCTGTTTTTT. V and J are TRBV9 and TRBJ2-2; D possibly corresponds to TRBD2 (5 bases). The CDR3 has 12 amino acids. The ends were cut back, 4 bases at V and 5 bases at J, with 6 bases in the middle. Per germline, CDR1 SGDLS and CDR2 YYNGEE.

This clonotype was counted between two and nine times. The gene calls are TRBV6-6 and TRBJ2-5, with 9 bases matching TRBD1. Germline CDR1 and CDR2: MNHNY and SVGAGI (reference sequence). Trimming cost V 8 bases and J 2 bases; bases outside gene matches: 9. This CDR3 comprises 15 residues. The CDR3 is CASDPGQGGQETQYF. CDR3 DNA: TGTGCCAGCGACCCGGGACAGGGCGGGCAAGAGACCCAGTACTTC.

The chain combines TRBV10-3 with TRBJ2-3; no firm D call. V was pared by 6 bases and J by 2 bases, with 9 bases between. The CDR3 extends over 13 amino acids. Germline CDR1 and CDR2: ENHRY and SYGVKD. CDR3 DNA: TGTGCCATCAGGGACGTAGACACAGATACGCAGTATTTT. Amino acid sequence: CAIRDVDTDTQYF.

This clonotype showed up just a few times. This chain joins TRBV15 and TRBJ2-1; 8 bases match TRBD2. CDR3 length equals 14 residues. CDR1 is LNHNV and CDR2 is YYDKDF in the germline V gene (reference sequence). V shed 7 bases and J 5 bases; nucleotides not matched to a gene: 7. This chain's CDR3 is CATKAGGIDNEQFF. The CDR3 DNA sequence: TGTGCCACCAAGGCGGGGGGCATCGACAATGAGCAGTTCTTC.

The rearrangement joins TRBV6-1 to TRBJ2-4; perhaps TRBD2 as D (6 bases). V gave up 5 bases and J gave up 8 bases, with 16 bases separating them. The germline CDR1 and CDR2 sequences are MNHNS and SASEGT. The CDR3 covers 14 residues. Written as DNA, the CDR3 is TGTGCCAGCAGTACCTCTCCGGGGGTAGACATTCAGTACTTC. This gives the protein CASSTSPGVDIQYF.

To note about this clonotype: A much bigger clone sits one base away, suggesting this may be a read error. V gene TRBV16 combines with J gene TRBJ1-5; a weak D match, TRBD1 (6 bases). V lost 3 bases and J 4 bases, leaving 10 bases between the germline ends. CDR1 is KGHSY, CDR2 FQNENV, per germline. This CDR3 region has 14 residues. The CDR3 reads CASSHRGRNQPQHF. The DNA for the CDR3 is TGTGCCAGCAGCCACAGGGGTAGGAATCAGCCCCAGCATTTT.

This clonotype was counted between two and nine times. The chain is built from TRBV6-4 and TRBJ2-1; TRBD2 agrees at 7 bases. This CDR3 has 15 residues. The germline V gene has CDR1 MRHNA and CDR2 SNTAGT. J was trimmed by 4 bases and V by 0 bases; bases with no gene match: 3. CDR3 amino acids: CASSDSPGGYNEQFF. The CDR3 coding sequence is TGTGCCAGCAGTGACTCTCCGGGGGGATACAATGAGCAGTTCTTC.

The V call is TRBV10-3, the J call TRBJ1-2; a weak D match, TRBD1 (5 bases). The germline V and J ends were trimmed by 4 bases and 6 bases, with 12 bases remaining between them. The CDR3 is 13 residues long. Looked up from germline, CDR1 is ENHRY and CDR2 is SYGVKD. The CDR3 DNA reads TGTGCCATCAGTGCCATTCAGGGCAATGGCTACACCTTC. It is translated as CAISAIQGNGYTF.